This passage covers 8 T cell receptor beta chains from one sample sequenced in a study of blood T cell repertoires in COVID-19. Only in-frame clones appear in the TCRdb table, and some are missing; sequencing was by immunoSEQ multiplex PCR. Among 300,000 to 450,000 clones, approximately 86% were seen once, and the ten largest hold 2.5% to 3.5%. Sequenced input: peripheral blood. The source of these receptors is a human donor in a cohort sampled during active COVID-19.

In this sample, this clone turned up once. The J gene is TRBJ2-7, the V gene TRBV11-2, with D possibly TRBD2 on 6 matching bases. Trimming removed 3 bases at V and 7 bases at J, with 10 bases between. The germline CDR1 and CDR2 sequences are SGHAT and FQNNGV. This CDR3 comprises 12 residues. The CDR3 is CASSLGGGEQYF. The DNA of the CDR3 is TGTGCCAGCAGCTTGGGGGGTGGTGAGCAGTACTTC.

This chain links TRBV5-1 with TRBJ2-3, with D maybe TRBD2 (6 bases). Looked up from germline, CDR1 is SGHRS and CDR2 is YFSETQ. Trimming took 0 bases from V and 4 from J, leaving 12 bases between them. This CDR3 comprises 15 residues. Here the CDR3 reads CASSLDGEAADTQYF. DNA for the CDR3: TGCGCCAGCAGCTTGGACGGGGAGGCGGCAGATACGCAGTATTTT.

The chain has TRBV4-1 and TRBJ2-4; D gene uncertain. The germline V gene has CDR1 MGHRA and CDR2 YSYEKL. The CDR3 sequence is 15 residues long. Between the trimmed V and J ends, which lost 3 bases and 2 bases, there was a span of 11 bases. DNA of the CDR3: TGCGCCAGCAGCCACCGGTTTATAACCAAAAACATTCAGTACTTC. It is translated as CASSHRFITKNIQYF.

The V call is TRBV9, the J call TRBJ2-2, with TRBD2 matching over 7 bases. The V gene end was trimmed by 4 bases and the J gene end by 0 bases; junction bases not matched to a gene: 12. CDR1 SGDLS and CDR2 YYNGEE come from the germline V gene. The CDR3 contains 18 residues. The CDR3 nucleotides are TGTGCCAGCAGCCCCAGTGGGAGGGAACGCTCGAACACCGGGGAGCTGTTTTTT. Protein sequence: CASSPSGRERSNTGELFF. The entire variable domain, with the rest obtained from reference TRBV9 and TRBJ2-2, is as follows: DSGVTQTPKHLITATGQRVTLRCSPRSGDLSVYWYQQSLDQGLQFLIQYYNGEERAKGNILERFSAQQFPDLHSELNLSSLELGDSALYFCASSPSGRERSNTGELFFGEGSRLTVL.

The CDR3 sequence: CASSYVPGYGYTF. CDR3 bases: TGTGCCAGCAGTTACGTGCCGGGATATGGCTACACCTTC. J is TRBJ1-2 and V is TRBV6-6, with no clear D. Trimming removed 2 bases at V and 5 bases at J, with 9 bases between. This CDR3 has 13 residues. Germline CDR1 reads MNHNY; CDR2 reads SVGAGI (reference sequence).

The chain carries TRBV4-1 and TRBJ2-7, with 9 bases identical to TRBD2. Germline V gene data show CDR1 as MGHRA and CDR2 as YSYEKL. V lost 1 base to trimming and J lost 3 bases; unmatched junction nucleotides: 7. The CDR3 has 16 residues. The CDR3 nucleotides are TGCGCCAGCAGCCAAGCGGTAGCGGGGGCCTACTACGAGCAGTACTTC. Protein sequence: CASSQAVAGAYYEQYF.

The chain couples TRBV4-1 to TRBJ1-4; D gene unclear. CDR3 length equals 14 residues. V lost 6 bases and J lost 4, with 12 bases in between. Germline CDR1 is MGHRA and CDR2 is YSYEKL. DNA for the CDR3: TGCGCCAGCAGGACCGTGGGCGTTAATGAAAAACTGTTTTTT. This codes for CASRTVGVNEKLFF.

A few counts support this clone. J is TRBJ2-7 and V is TRBV9, with TRBD2 identical over 8 bases. J gave up 6 bases and V 0 bases, and 2 bases lay outside the gene matches. The CDR3 loop spans 13 amino acids. Germline-derived CDR1 and CDR2 are SGDLS and YYNGEE. The CDR3 DNA reads as TGTGCCAGCAGCGTAGTTAGCGGGGCCGAGCAGTACTTC. Encoded protein: CASSVVSGAEQYF.